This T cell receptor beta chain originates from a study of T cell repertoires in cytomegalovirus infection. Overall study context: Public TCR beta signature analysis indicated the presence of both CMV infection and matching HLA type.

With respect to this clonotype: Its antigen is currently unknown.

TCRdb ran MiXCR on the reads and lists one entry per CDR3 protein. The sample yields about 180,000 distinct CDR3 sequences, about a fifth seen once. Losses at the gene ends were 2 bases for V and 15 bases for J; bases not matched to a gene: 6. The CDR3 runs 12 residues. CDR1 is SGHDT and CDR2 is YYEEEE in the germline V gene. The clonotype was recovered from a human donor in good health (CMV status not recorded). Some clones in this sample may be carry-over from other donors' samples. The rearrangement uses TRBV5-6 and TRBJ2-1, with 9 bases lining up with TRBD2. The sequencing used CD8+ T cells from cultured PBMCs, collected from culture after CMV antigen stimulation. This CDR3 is CASSFSGTSLFF. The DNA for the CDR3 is TGTGCCAGCAGCTTCTCCGGGACTAGCCTGTTCTTC.